This T cell receptor beta chain is drawn from a study of post-analysis software for immune sequencing data. Overall study results and limits: In patients, TRBV5-6, TRBV5-1 and TRBV20-1 belonged to five TRBV segments found more frequently than in controls.

Sequencing libraries made from TCR beta cDNA carried unique molecular identifiers. One entry per CDR3 protein, called by TCRdb with MiXCR from the PCR reads. Of roughly 870,000 distinct CDR3 sequences in the sample, around 50% were seen once. CDR1 WSHSY and CDR2 SAAADI come from the germline V gene. Trimming left V 7 bases short and J 2 bases short, with 9 bases between. CDR3 length: 13 residues. Points on this clonotype: Its specificity is not known.

Sequenced sample: blood. The chain is built from TRBV10-2 and TRBJ2-1; weak D call: TRBD2 (6 bases). The sequence derives from a girl between 10 and 17 years old with multiple sclerosis. CDR3 sequence reads: CASNGGAYNEQFF. In DNA, the CDR3 is TGCGCCAGCAACGGCGGGGCCTACAATGAGCAGTTCTTC.